This TCR beta chain is drawn from a study of blood T cell repertoires in COVID-19. This CDR3 comprises 14 residues. Germline loops: CDR1 SGDLS, CDR2 YYNGEE. The V and J ends lost 2 bases and 10 bases, in that order; junction bases with no gene match: 10. Original analysis: Reference gene primer amplification gave estimated nucleated cell counts. Produced via immunoSEQ multiplex PCR; TCRdb's table is partial and in-frame only. Clone size and V and J calls were adopted from that table, with D and trimming inferred from the DNA. The sample has 150,000 to 200,000 clones, roughly 87% seen once. This receptor was obtained from a woman between 40 and 55 years old with acute COVID-19. Sequencing used PBMCs or T cells enriched from blood (not recorded which). This chain joins TRBV9 and TRBJ1-1; TRBD1 matches 8 bases. CDR3 bases: TGTGCCAGCAGCGTGGGGCCCACAGGGGGTGGAGCTTTCTTT. Its translation is CASSVGPTGGGAFF.